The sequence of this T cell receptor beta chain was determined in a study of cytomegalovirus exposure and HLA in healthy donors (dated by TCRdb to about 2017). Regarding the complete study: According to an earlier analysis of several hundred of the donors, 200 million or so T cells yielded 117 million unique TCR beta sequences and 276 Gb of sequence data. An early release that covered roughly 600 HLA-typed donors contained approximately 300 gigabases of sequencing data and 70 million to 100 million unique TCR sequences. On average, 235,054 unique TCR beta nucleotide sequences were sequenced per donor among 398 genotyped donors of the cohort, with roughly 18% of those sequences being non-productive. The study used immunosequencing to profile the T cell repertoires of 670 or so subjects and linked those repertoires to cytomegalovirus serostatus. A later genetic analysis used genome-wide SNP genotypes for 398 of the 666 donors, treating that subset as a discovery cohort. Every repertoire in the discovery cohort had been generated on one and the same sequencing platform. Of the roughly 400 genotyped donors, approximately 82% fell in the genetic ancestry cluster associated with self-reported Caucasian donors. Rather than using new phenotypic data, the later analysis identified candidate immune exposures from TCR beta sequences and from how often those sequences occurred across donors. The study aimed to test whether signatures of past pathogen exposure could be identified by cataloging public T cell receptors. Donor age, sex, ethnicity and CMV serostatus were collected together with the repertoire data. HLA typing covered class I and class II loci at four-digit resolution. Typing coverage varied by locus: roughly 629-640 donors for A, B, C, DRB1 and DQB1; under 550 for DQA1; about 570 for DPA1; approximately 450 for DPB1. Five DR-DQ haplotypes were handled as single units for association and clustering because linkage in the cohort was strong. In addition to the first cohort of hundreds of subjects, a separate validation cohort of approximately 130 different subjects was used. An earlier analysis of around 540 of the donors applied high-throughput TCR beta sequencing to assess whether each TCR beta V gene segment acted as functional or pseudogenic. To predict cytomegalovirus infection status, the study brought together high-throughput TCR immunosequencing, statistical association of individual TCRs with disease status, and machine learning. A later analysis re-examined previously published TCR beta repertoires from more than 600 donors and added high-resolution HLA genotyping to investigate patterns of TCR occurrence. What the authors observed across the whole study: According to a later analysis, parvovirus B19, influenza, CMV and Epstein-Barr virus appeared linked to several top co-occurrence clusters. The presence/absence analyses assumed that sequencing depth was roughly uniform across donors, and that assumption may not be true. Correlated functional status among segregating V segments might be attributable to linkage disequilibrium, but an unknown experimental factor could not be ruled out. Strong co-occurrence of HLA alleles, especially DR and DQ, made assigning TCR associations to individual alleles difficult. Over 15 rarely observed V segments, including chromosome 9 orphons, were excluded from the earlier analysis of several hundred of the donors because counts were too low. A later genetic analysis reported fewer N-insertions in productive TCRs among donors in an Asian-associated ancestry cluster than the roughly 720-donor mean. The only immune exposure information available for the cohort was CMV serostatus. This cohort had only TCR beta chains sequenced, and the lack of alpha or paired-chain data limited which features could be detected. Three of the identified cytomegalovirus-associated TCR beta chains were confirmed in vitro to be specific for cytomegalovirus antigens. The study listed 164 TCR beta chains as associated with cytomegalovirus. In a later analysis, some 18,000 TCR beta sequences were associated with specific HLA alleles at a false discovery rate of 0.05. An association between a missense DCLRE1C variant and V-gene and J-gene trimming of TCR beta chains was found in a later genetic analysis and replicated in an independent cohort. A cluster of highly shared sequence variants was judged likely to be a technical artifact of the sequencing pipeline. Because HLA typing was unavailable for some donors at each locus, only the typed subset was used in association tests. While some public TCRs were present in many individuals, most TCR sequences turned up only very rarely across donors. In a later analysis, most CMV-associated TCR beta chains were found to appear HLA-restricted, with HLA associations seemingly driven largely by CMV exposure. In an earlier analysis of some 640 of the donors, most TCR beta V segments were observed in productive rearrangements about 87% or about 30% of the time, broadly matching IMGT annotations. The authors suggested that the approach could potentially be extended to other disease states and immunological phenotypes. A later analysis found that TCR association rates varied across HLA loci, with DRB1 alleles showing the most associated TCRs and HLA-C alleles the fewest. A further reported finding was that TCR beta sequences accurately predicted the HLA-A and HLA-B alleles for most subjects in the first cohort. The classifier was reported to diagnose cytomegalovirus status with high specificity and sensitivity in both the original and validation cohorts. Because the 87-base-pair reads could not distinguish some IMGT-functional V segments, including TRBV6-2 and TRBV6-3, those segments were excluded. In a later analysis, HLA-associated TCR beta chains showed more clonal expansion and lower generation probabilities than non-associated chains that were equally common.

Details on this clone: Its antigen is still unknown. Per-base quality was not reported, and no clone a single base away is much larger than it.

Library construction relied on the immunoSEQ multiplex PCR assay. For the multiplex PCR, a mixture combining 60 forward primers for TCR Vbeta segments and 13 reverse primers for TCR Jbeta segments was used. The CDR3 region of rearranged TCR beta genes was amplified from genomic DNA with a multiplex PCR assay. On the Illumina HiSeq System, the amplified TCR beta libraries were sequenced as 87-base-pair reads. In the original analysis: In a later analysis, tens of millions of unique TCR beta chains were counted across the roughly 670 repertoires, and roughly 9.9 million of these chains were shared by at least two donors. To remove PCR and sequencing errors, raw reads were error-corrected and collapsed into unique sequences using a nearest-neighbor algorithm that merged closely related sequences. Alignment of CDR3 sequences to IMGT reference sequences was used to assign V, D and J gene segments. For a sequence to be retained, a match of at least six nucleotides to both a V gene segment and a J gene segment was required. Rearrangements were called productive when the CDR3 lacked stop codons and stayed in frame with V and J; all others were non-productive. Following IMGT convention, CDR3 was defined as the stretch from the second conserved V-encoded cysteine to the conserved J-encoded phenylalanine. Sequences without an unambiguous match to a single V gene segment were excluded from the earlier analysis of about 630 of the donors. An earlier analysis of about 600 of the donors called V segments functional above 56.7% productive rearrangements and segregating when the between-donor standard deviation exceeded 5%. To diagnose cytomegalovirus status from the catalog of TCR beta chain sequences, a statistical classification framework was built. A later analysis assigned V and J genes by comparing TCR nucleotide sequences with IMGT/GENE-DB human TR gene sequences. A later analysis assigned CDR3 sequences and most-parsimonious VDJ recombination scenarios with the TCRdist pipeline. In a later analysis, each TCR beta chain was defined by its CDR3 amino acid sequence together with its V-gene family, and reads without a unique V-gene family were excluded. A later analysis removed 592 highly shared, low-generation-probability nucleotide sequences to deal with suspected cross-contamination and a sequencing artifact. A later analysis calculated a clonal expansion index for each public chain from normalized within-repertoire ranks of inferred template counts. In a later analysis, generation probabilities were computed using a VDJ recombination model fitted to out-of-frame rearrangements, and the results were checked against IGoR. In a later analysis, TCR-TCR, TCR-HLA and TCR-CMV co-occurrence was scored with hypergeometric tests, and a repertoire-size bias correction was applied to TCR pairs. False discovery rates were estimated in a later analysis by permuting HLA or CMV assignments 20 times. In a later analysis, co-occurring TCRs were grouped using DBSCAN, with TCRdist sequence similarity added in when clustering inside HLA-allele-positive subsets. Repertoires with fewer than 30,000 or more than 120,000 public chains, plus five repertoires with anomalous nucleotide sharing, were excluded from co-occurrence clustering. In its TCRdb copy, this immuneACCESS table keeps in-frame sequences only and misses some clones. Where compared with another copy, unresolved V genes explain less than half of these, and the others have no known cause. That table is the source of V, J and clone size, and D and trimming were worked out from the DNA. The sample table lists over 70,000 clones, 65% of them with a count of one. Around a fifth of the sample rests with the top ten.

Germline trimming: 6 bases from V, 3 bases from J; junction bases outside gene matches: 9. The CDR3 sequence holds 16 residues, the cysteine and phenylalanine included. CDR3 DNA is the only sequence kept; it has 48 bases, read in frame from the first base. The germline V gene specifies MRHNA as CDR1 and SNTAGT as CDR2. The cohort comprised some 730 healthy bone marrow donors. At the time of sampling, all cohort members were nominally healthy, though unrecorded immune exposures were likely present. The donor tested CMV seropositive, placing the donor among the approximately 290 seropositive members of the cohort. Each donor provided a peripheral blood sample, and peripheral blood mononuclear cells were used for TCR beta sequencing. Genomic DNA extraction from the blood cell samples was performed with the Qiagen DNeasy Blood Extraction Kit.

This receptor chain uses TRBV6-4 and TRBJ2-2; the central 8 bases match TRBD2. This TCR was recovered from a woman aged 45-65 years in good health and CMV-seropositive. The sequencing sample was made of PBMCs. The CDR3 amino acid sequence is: CASSAGETSDTGELFF. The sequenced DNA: TGTGCCAGCAGCGCCGGGGAGACTAGCGACACCGGGGAGCTGTTTTTT.